Reported below is one TCR beta chain. Random hexamers were used to reverse transcribe an amount of roughly 0.45 to 1 ug RNA. Amplification of TCR beta CDR3 was carried out by immunoSEQ multiplex PCR, which covered 54 Vbeta and 13 Jbeta segments. Using its own MiXCR run on the immunoSEQ multiplex PCR reads, TCRdb lists one record per CDR3 protein. This sample has about 73,000 distinct CDR3 sequences; about 94% occur once, and the top ten carry roughly 0.4%. This sample stems from a study of CD8 T cells in Susac syndrome. TCR beta sequences were obtained from blood CD8+ and CD4+ T cells. Purification of the CD8+ and CD4+ T cells relied on negative isolation, and TEMRA cells underwent FACS enrichment. This CDR3 has 17 amino acids. The germline V gene has CDR1 GTSNPN and CDR2 SVGIG (reference sequence). The J segment lost 6 bases and the V segment lost 3 bases, leaving 17 bases of the junction unmatched.

The receptor was isolated from a human donor with multiple sclerosis. Sequencing was done on a sample of CD8+ T cells from PBMCs. The chain links TRBV30 to TRBJ2-7, with TRBD1 identical over 10 bases. DNA of the CDR3: TGTGCCTGGAGCCACACCGGGGGGACAGGGGTTTTTAGCGAGCAGTACTTC. Its translation is CAWSHTGGTGVFSEQYF.